Listed below are T cell receptor beta chains from one sample, sequenced in a study of lymphopenia after photon versus proton radiotherapy. Data came from immunoSEQ multiplex PCR; TCRdb stores just in-frame clones and leaves some out. Of 29,000 or so clones in the sample, over 80% were seen once. The sequencing here drew on peripheral blood, taken from a patient treated with proton-based radiotherapy. The receptors come from a woman in her sixties with cholangiocarcinoma. Some clones in this sample may be carry-over from other donors' samples. CDR3s include the opening cysteine and the closing phenylalanine or tryptophan. A D gene is named only where the DNA matches it firmly. Size is stated for part of the rows, as once, few or many counts, or as a class when the clone is expanded.

CDR3 length: 15
clone size: -
V gene: TRBV5-1
D gene: TRBD1
J gene: TRBJ1-5
CDR3 DNA: TGCGCCAGCAGTTACGGGACAGGGGGCAATCAGCCCCAGCATTTT
CDR3 protein: CASSYGTGGNQPQHF

CDR3 length: 15
clone size: -
V gene: TRBV7-3
D gene: -
J gene: TRBJ2-3
CDR3 DNA: TGTGCCAGCAGGCCTACCGGGGGCAGGACAGATACGCAGTATTTT
CDR3 protein: CASRPTGGRTDTQYF

CDR3 length: 14
clone size: -
V gene: TRBV2
D gene: -
J gene: TRBJ1-1
CDR3 DNA: TGTGCCAGCAGTGCGTTGGGGGGGAACACTGAAGCTTTCTTT
CDR3 protein: CASSALGGNTEAFF

CDR3 length: 18
clone size: -
V gene: TRBV12-5
D gene: TRBD2
J gene: TRBJ2-7
CDR3 DNA: TGTGCTAGTGGTTTGGCGGGACTAGCGGGCCCCACCTCCTACGAGCAGTACTTC
CDR3 protein: CASGLAGLAGPTSYEQYF

CDR3 length: 17
clone size: -
V gene: TRBV11-2
D gene: -
J gene: TRBJ2-3
CDR3 DNA: TGTGCCAGCAGCTCCCGCACGCAGGGGAAGGGCCTAGATACGCAGTATTTT
CDR3 protein: CASSSRTQGKGLDTQYF

CDR3 length: 19
clone size: -
V gene: TRBV6-9
D gene: -
J gene: TRBJ1-1
CDR3 DNA: TGTGCCAGCAGTTATCACCGGGACCCCAGGGGACACATGAACACTGAAGCTTTCTTT
CDR3 protein: CASSYHRDPRGHMNTEAFF

CDR3 length: 11
clone size: -
V gene: TRBV7-8
D gene: -
J gene: TRBJ2-7
CDR3 DNA: TGTGCCAGCGGATACCGGGGGGAGCAGTACTTC
CDR3 protein: CASGYRGEQYF

CDR3 length: 14
clone size: -
V gene: TRBV6-5
D gene: TRBD2
J gene: TRBJ2-1
CDR3 DNA: TGTGCCAGCAGCCATAGCGGGAGTGTAGATGAGCAGTTCTTC
CDR3 protein: CASSHSGSVDEQFF

CDR3 length: 14
clone size: -
V gene: TRBV15
D gene: -
J gene: TRBJ1-3
CDR3 DNA: TGTGCCACCAGCAGAGACAGGACAGGAAACACCATATATTTT
CDR3 protein: CATSRDRTGNTIYF

CDR3 length: 16
clone size: once
V gene: TRBV28
D gene: TRBD2
J gene: TRBJ2-7
CDR3 DNA: TGTGCCAGCAGCCGTACTATACTAGCGGGAGCTTCCGAGCAGTACTTC
CDR3 protein: CASSRTILAGASEQYF

CDR3 length: 16
clone size: -
V gene: TRBV5-4
D gene: -
J gene: TRBJ2-3
CDR3 DNA: TGTGCCAGCAGCCCCTCGGCAGGGAGCACAACAGATACGCAGTATTTT
CDR3 protein: CASSPSAGSTTDTQYF

CDR3 length: 15
clone size: -
V gene: TRBV27
D gene: -
J gene: TRBJ2-7
CDR3 DNA: TGTGCCAGCAGTTTGCTGGGGGTACCCTCCTACGAGCAGTACTTC
CDR3 protein: CASSLLGVPSYEQYF

CDR3 length: 14
clone size: -
V gene: TRBV4-1
D gene: TRBD2
J gene: TRBJ2-1
CDR3 DNA: TGCGCCAGCAGCCACACTAGCGGGATCGATGAGCAGTTCTTC
CDR3 protein: CASSHTSGIDEQFF

CDR3 length: 11
clone size: -
V gene: TRBV7-9
D gene: TRBD2
J gene: TRBJ2-7
CDR3 DNA: TGTGCCAGCAGTGGGAGGGCCGAGCAGTACTTC
CDR3 protein: CASSGRAEQYF

CDR3 length: 15
clone size: -
V gene: TRBV5-4
D gene: TRBD2
J gene: TRBJ2-7
CDR3 DNA: TGTGCCAGCAGCGACCTTAGCGGGTCCTCCTACGAGCAGTACTTC
CDR3 protein: CASSDLSGSSYEQYF

CDR3 length: 17
clone size: -
V gene: TRBV7-9
D gene: TRBD1
J gene: TRBJ2-7
CDR3 DNA: TGTGCCAGCAGCGGAAGAGGTGGGGCAGGGGGCGCGTACGAGCAGTACTTC
CDR3 protein: CASSGRGGAGGAYEQYF

CDR3 length: 13
clone size: -
V gene: TRBV30
D gene: TRBD1
J gene: TRBJ2-7
CDR3 DNA: TGTGCCTGTACTAACCGGGACAGCTACGAGCAGTACTTC
CDR3 protein: CACTNRDSYEQYF

CDR3 length: 16
clone size: -
V gene: TRBV5-1
D gene: -
J gene: TRBJ2-3
CDR3 DNA: TGCGCCAGCAGCTTACGACCGGGGGAAAGCACAGATACGCAGTATTTT
CDR3 protein: CASSLRPGESTDTQYF

CDR3 length: 14
clone size: -
V gene: TRBV28
D gene: -
J gene: TRBJ1-2
CDR3 DNA: TGTGCCAGCAGTTTTGGGGGCGTCAACTATGGCTACACCTTC
CDR3 protein: CASSFGGVNYGYTF

CDR3 length: 14
clone size: -
V gene: TRBV6-5
D gene: -
J gene: TRBJ2-3
CDR3 DNA: TGTGCCAGCAGCATGACACCTAGCACAGATACGCAGTATTTT
CDR3 protein: CASSMTPSTDTQYF

CDR3 length: 16
clone size: -
V gene: TRBV5-1
D gene: -
J gene: TRBJ2-3
CDR3 DNA: TGCGCCAGCAGCTTGGCCTTACAGGCGAGCACAGATACGCAGTATTTT
CDR3 protein: CASSLALQASTDTQYF

CDR3 length: 15
clone size: -
V gene: TRBV19
D gene: TRBD1
J gene: TRBJ1-1
CDR3 DNA: TGTGCCACTACAGCCTACAGGGGCGCGAACACTGAAGCTTTCTTT
CDR3 protein: CATTAYRGANTEAFF

CDR3 length: 14
clone size: -
V gene: TRBV6-5
D gene: -
J gene: TRBJ1-6
CDR3 DNA: TGTGCCAGCGTAGGGACGTCTACCAATTCACCCCTCCACTTT
CDR3 protein: CASVGTSTNSPLHF

CDR3 length: 17
clone size: few
V gene: TRBV5-1
D gene: TRBD2
J gene: TRBJ2-1
CDR3 DNA: TGCGCCAGCAGCCCAAAAGCCGGGACTAGCTCCTACAATGAGCAGTTCTTC
CDR3 protein: CASSPKAGTSSYNEQFF

CDR3 length: 13
clone size: -
V gene: TRBV2
D gene: -
J gene: TRBJ1-1
CDR3 DNA: TGTGCCAGCAGTACGACCCTGAACACTGAAGCTTTCTTT
CDR3 protein: CASSTTLNTEAFF

CDR3 length: 16
clone size: -
V gene: TRBV29-1
D gene: -
J gene: TRBJ1-1
CDR3 DNA: TGCAGCGTTGAAGACGGACAGTCGAGGGCGGGGGCTGAAGCTTTCTTT
CDR3 protein: CSVEDGQSRAGAEAFF

CDR3 length: 15
clone size: -
V gene: TRBV4-1
D gene: -
J gene: TRBJ2-3
CDR3 DNA: TGCGCCAGCAGCCCGTTACGGGGCCGGACAGATACGCAGTATTTT
CDR3 protein: CASSPLRGRTDTQYF

CDR3 length: 16
clone size: few
V gene: TRBV5-4
D gene: TRBD1
J gene: TRBJ2-5
CDR3 DNA: TGTGCCAGCAGCCCCACCCGGGGGGACAGGGGTGAGACCCAGTACTTC
CDR3 protein: CASSPTRGDRGETQYF

CDR3 length: 11
clone size: -
V gene: TRBV2
D gene: -
J gene: TRBJ1-1
CDR3 DNA: TGTGCCGGGGGGGGACACACTGAAGCTTTCTTT
CDR3 protein: CAGGGHTEAFF

CDR3 length: 14
clone size: -
V gene: TRBV7-6
D gene: -
J gene: TRBJ1-1
CDR3 DNA: TGTGCCAGCAGCTTAGCGAGGGGCAACACTGAAGCTTTCTTT
CDR3 protein: CASSLARGNTEAFF

CDR3 length: 15
clone size: -
V gene: TRBV9
D gene: TRBD2
J gene: TRBJ2-1
CDR3 DNA: TGTGCCAGCAGCGCCGGGGGGAGCTCCTACAATGAGCAGTTCTTC
CDR3 protein: CASSAGGSSYNEQFF

CDR3 length: 13
clone size: -
V gene: TRBV18
D gene: -
J gene: TRBJ1-1
CDR3 DNA: TGTGCCAGCTCACCTTCCCAGAACACTGAAGCTTTCTTT
CDR3 protein: CASSPSQNTEAFF

CDR3 length: 18
clone size: -
V gene: TRBV29-1
D gene: -
J gene: TRBJ2-1
CDR3 DNA: TGCAGCGTGCCAGCGGGTGCCGCCGGAGTGAGCTCCTACAATGAGCAGTTCTTC
CDR3 protein: CSVPAGAAGVSSYNEQFF

CDR3 length: 15
clone size: few
V gene: TRBV30
D gene: TRBD1
J gene: TRBJ1-6
CDR3 DNA: TGTGCCTGGAGTAGCTGGGACAGTGGAGGTTCACCCCTCCACTTT
CDR3 protein: CAWSSWDSGGSPLHF

CDR3 length: 12
clone size: -
V gene: TRBV7-2
D gene: -
J gene: TRBJ1-5
CDR3 DNA: TGTGCCAGCAGCTATAGGGATCAGCCCCAGCATTTT
CDR3 protein: CASSYRDQPQHF

CDR3 length: 15
clone size: -
V gene: TRBV2
D gene: TRBD1
J gene: TRBJ1-6
CDR3 DNA: TGTGCCAGCAGAACGGGACAGGGAAATAATTCACCCCTCCACTTT
CDR3 protein: CASRTGQGNNSPLHF

CDR3 length: 14
clone size: -
V gene: TRBV6-6
D gene: -
J gene: TRBJ1-1
CDR3 DNA: TGTGCCAGCACCCCTCCTCGGGCAGTACCTGAAGCTTTCTTT
CDR3 protein: CASTPPRAVPEAFF

CDR3 length: 14
clone size: -
V gene: TRBV7-9
D gene: -
J gene: TRBJ2-3
CDR3 DNA: TGTGCCAGCAGCTACTCCAGTCTAGAGGATACGCAGTATTTT
CDR3 protein: CASSYSSLEDTQYF

CDR3 length: 15
clone size: -
V gene: TRBV5-6
D gene: -
J gene: TRBJ2-3
CDR3 DNA: TGTGCCAGCAGCAGGGCGGGGGCCTTCACAGATACGCAGTATTTT
CDR3 protein: CASSRAGAFTDTQYF

CDR3 length: 11
clone size: -
V gene: TRBV6-5
D gene: TRBD2
J gene: TRBJ2-7
CDR3 DNA: TGTGCCAGCTACGGGGGGAGAAGGTCGTACTTC
CDR3 protein: CASYGGRRSYF

CDR3 length: 15
clone size: -
V gene: TRBV27
D gene: -
J gene: TRBJ1-6
CDR3 DNA: TGTGCCAGCAGTTTAACTGGGCAGGGTACTTCACCCCTCCACTTT
CDR3 protein: CASSLTGQGTSPLHF

CDR3 length: 10
clone size: -
V gene: TRBV2
D gene: -
J gene: TRBJ1-4
CDR3 DNA: TGTGCCAGCGAGAATGAAAAACTGTTTTTT
CDR3 protein: CASENEKLFF

CDR3 length: 18
clone size: -
V gene: TRBV9
D gene: TRBD1
J gene: TRBJ2-6
CDR3 DNA: TGTGCCAGCAGCGCCCCCGGGACAGCCAACTCTGGGGCCAACGTCCTGACTTTC
CDR3 protein: CASSAPGTANSGANVLTF

CDR3 length: 14
clone size: -
V gene: TRBV6-5
D gene: TRBD2
J gene: TRBJ2-1
CDR3 DNA: TGTGCCACCCATGGCGGGGGGGCGGGGAATGAGCAGTTCTTC
CDR3 protein: CATHGGGAGNEQFF